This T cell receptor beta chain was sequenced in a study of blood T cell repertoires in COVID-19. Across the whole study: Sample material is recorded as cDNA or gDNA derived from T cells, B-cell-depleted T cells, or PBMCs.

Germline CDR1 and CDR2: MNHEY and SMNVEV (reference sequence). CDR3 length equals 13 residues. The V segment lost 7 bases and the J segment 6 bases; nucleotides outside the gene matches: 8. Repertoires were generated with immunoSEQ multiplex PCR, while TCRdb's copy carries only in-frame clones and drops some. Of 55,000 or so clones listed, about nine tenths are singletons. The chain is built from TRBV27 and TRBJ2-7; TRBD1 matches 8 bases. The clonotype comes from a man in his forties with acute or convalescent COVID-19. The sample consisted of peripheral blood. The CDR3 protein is CASIKTGASEQYF. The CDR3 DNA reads TGTGCCAGCATAAAGACAGGGGCGAGCGAGCAGTACTTC.